This TCR beta chain emerged from a study of radiation and T cells in renal cell carcinoma. Study-wide points: Baseline intratumoral clonotype presence is unknown without pretreatment biopsies. From baseline, blood top tumor clonotypes peaked at 2 weeks post-radiation.

Method: immunoSEQ multiplex PCR; TCRdb's copy keeps in-frame clones and lacks some. The sample has over 25,000 clones, around 85% seen once. As for time point: blood 4 weeks post-SBRT, at nephrectomy. Treatment here: 15 Gy SBRT to primary tumor, nephrectomy 4 weeks later. Nephrectomy followed 15 Gy stereotactic body radiation by 4 weeks. Clear cell pathology was present in this patient's renal cell carcinoma. Concerning this clone itself: Its cognate antigen is unknown.

The sequencing used blood, collected from a patient whose treatment included radiotherapy and nephrectomy. The receptor was isolated from a man aged 55 to 70 with renal cell carcinoma.

CDR3 sequence reads: CASSGGGQGEYEQYF. DNA for the CDR3: TGTGCCAGCAGCGGGGGGGGACAGGGAGAATACGAGCAGTACTTC. The rearrangement uses TRBV21-1 and TRBJ2-7; TRBD1 was called by the table and not checked on the DNA. TRBV21-1 is a pseudogene. CDR3 length: 15 residues.